This record covers a single T cell receptor (beta chain). This sample is part of a study of blood T cell repertoires in COVID-19. Study at large: T cells, B-cell-depleted T cells, or PBMCs provided the cDNA or gDNA that served as material.

Sequencing used immunoSEQ multiplex PCR; TCRdb keeps in-frame clones, though not all of them. The repertoire has a few hundred thousand clones, roughly 86% of them found once; the top ten carry around 2%. Specimen: PBMCs or T cells enriched from blood (not recorded which). The sequence was obtained from a man aged 40-50 years in a cohort exposed to, infected with or recovered from COVID-19 (not recorded which).

The CDR3 DNA reads as TGTGCCAGCAGTTACTCGCTAGCGGGAGGGGTTTACGAGCAGTACTTC. Its protein product is CASSYSLAGGVYEQYF. This rearrangement joins TRBV6-5 to TRBJ2-7; 12 nucleotides align to TRBD2. Germline-derived CDR1 and CDR2 are MNHEY and SVGAGI. Trimming at V came to 0 bases and at J to 4 bases, leaving 4 bases not matched to a gene. This CDR3 is built from 16 residues.